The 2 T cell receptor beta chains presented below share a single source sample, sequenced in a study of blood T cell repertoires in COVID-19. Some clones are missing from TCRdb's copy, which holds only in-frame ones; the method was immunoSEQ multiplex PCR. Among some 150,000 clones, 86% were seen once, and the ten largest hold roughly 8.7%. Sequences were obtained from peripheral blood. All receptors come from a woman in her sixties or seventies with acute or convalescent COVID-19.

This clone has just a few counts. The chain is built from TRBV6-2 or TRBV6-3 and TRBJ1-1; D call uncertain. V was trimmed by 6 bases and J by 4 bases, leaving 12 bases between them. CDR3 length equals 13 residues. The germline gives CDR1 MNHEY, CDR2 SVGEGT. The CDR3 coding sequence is TGTGCCAGCAGCCCTACAGTGTTCACTGAAGCTTTCTTT. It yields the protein CASSPTVFTEAFF.

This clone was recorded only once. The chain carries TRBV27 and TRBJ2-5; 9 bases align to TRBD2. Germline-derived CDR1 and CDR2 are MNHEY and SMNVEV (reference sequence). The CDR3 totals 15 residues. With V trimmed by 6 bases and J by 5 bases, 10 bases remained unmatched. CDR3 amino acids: CASSLIGTSLETQYF. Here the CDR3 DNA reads TGTGCCAGCAGCCTTATCGGGACTAGCCTTGAGACCCAGTACTTC.